This paragraph reports one T cell receptor (beta chain). Its antigen target is currently unknown. Base qualities are not recorded, but no much larger clone differs from it by a single base. Deletion took 1 base off V and 0 bases off J, with a span of 28 bases between the germline ends. The CDR3 starts with the cysteine, ends with the phenylalanine, and has 22 residues. Of the read, only the CDR3 DNA is kept; its 66 bases are in frame from base 1. CDR1 and CDR2 are read off the germline V gene as MDHEN and SYDVKM. TCR beta CDR3 regions were amplified from RNA transcripts. A first-round RT-PCR of the TCR CDR3 used the HTBI primer set with the Qiagen OneStep RT-PCR kit. Libraries were constructed in a second round of multiplex PCR, after which size selection and purification were carried out. Libraries were sequenced paired-end with 100 bp reads on an Illumina HiSeq2000. The study's own analysis went as follows. SOAPnuke was used to process the raw data, throwing out any read that contained adapters or uncalled bases, had a mean Phred below 15, or lacked an exact constant-primer or identifier match. High-quality paired reads were merged with COPE v1.2.5, and unique nucleotide sequences were defined as clonotypes. MiTCR v1.1 was used to align the clonotypes against IMGT TRBV, TRBD and TRBJ reference segments. The analysis was restricted to V-J combinations with a frequency above 0.0001, which together covered 99% to 99.2% of the repertoires. A TCS score was defined as the ratio between F50 (clonal expansion) and ExV (chaos), using BLOSUM62-based TCRdist between CDR3 peptides within each V-J. Welch's t-statistics and random forest reduced just over 500 V-J features to roughly 13, which were used in a naive Bayes classifier (R e1071). The public reads were reprocessed in TCRdb via fastp at Q25 and MiXCR, keeping in-frame beta chains. Rows matching on CDR3 protein sequence are summarized as one entry with the most common DNA and genes. V and J calls and clone size were set by TCRdb, not the authors. The sample table holds 500,000 to 600,000 distinct CDR3 sequences, of which over 15% were seen once. The ten largest clonotypes hold roughly 18% of the sample.

A patient counted as having stable Graves' hyperthyroidism if no progression to ophthalmopathy occurred over 18 months of follow-up. Hyperthyroidism patients were newly diagnosed, had a disease duration of under 2 months, and were aged 18 to 65 years. Patients with uncontrolled infections, other autoimmune diseases, pregnancy or lactation were excluded. Clinical symptoms, serum thyroxine and TRAb, thyroid ultrasound, and orbital computed tomography formed the basis for the diagnoses. PBMCs were separated from approximately 9.9 ml of fresh peripheral blood using Ficoll-Paque density gradient centrifugation. Total RNA was extracted using Trizol reagent, and RNA quality was assessed on an Agilent 2100 Bioanalyzer. These data belong to a study of T cells in Graves' hyperthyroidism and ophthalmopathy (dated by TCRdb to the late 2010s). Concerning the study at large: Peripheral blood samples were taken at initial diagnosis, before any treatment was given. To identify TCR V-J signatures that set the groups apart, the researchers used a discovery cohort of about a hundred patients, made up of under 50 with Graves' ophthalmopathy and some 55 with stable Graves' hyperthyroidism. An independent validation cohort of under 20 hyperthyroidism patients and roughly 16 patients who later progressed to ophthalmopathy tested prospective prediction of ophthalmopathy. The roughly 100 discovery patients were randomly divided into training and test sets at a 7:3 ratio. In several Graves' hyperthyroidism patients, the study also compared T-cell repertoires from thyroid tissue with T-cell repertoires from blood. After sampling, hyperthyroidism patients received methimazole starting at 30 mg daily, and ophthalmopathy patients received high-dose intravenous methylprednisolone. The paper reports TCR Vbeta CDR3 sequencing of approximately 130 peripheral blood samples: around 45 ophthalmopathy, under 80 hyperthyroidism and 17 progressor patients. Overall study outcomes, separate from this receptor: Sample size was not statistically predetermined, and blinding of investigators to group allocation was not performed. A model built on a 13 V-J signature distinguished ophthalmopathy from stable hyperthyroidism, reaching around 88% sensitivity and around 81% specificity in cross-validation and 80%/75% in testing. In validation, the model predicted progression to ophthalmopathy a median of roughly six months before onset, with around 70% sensitivity and just under 75% specificity. Most expanded thyroid clonotypes (frequency above 0.001) were also detected in blood, a finding suggesting that blood repertoires may reflect thyroid immune responses.

The material sequenced was blood. This clonotype originated in a woman under 30 with Graves' hyperthyroidism. The rearrangement combines TRBV28 with TRBJ1-5; matching of 6 bases hints at TRBD1 as the D gene. At the DNA level, the sequence is TGTGCCAGCAGTTTATCCCCCCATCCACAAACAGGGTGGGGCTATAGCAATCAGCCCCAGCATTTT. It specifies CASSLSPHPQTGWGYSNQPQHF.